This TCR beta chain was recorded in a study of T-cell memory formation after mild COVID-19. This clonotype appeared a few times. V was clipped by 6 bases and J by 3 bases, with 4 bases between them. The CDR3 extends over 11 amino acids. CDR1 MNHEY and CDR2 SVGEGT come from the germline V gene. Sample barcodes and UMIs were carried by the TCR alpha and TCR beta cDNA libraries that 5'RACE generated with constant-segment primers. A single record per CDR3 protein comes from TCRdb applying MiXCR to the 5' RACE reads. The table records 98,000 or so distinct CDR3 sequences, roughly a sixth of them present only once.

The TCR sequence derives from a man in his late teens or twenties who had mild COVID-19 (a few samples of this study predate the infection). Cell type and time point are not known. The specimen was PBMCs or a T cell subset sorted from them (not recorded which). This chain joins TRBV6-2 or TRBV6-3 and TRBJ2-3; D is undetermined. CDR3 DNA sequence: TGTGCCAGCAGCGATACAGATACGCAGTATTTT. Translating it yields CASSDTDTQYF.